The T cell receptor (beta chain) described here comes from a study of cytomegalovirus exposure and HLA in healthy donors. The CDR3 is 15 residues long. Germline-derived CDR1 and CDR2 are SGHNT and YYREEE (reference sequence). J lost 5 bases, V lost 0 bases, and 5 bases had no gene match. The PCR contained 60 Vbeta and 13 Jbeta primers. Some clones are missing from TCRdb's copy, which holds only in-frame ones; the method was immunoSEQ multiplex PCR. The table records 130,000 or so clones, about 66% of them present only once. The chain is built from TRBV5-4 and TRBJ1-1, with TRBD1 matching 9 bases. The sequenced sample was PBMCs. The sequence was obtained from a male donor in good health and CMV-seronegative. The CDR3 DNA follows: TGTGCCAGCAGCTTGGAACAGGGGGCAGGGACTGAAGCTTTCTTT. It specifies CASSLEQGAGTEAFF.